This T cell receptor beta chain was sequenced for a study of cytomegalovirus exposure and HLA in healthy donors (dated by TCRdb to 2016 to 2017). At the level of the whole study: In an earlier analysis of some 610 of the donors, 276 Gb of sequence data and some 100 million unique TCR beta sequences from roughly 180 million T cells were reported. Roughly 300 gigabases of sequencing data and tens of millions of unique TCR sequences were included in an early release covering 550 to 800 HLA-typed donors. Of the 398 genotyped donors, about 80% fell in the genetic ancestry cluster associated with self-reported Caucasian donors. The study aimed to test whether signatures of past pathogen exposure could be identified by cataloging public T cell receptors. The study profiled the T cell repertoires of under 850 subjects by immunosequencing and related them to cytomegalovirus serostatus. A separate validation cohort of more than 100 different subjects was used in addition to the roughly 670-subject first cohort. High-throughput TCR immunosequencing, statistical association of individual TCRs with disease status, and machine learning were combined to predict cytomegalovirus infection status. A later analysis re-analyzed previously published TCR beta repertoires from hundreds of donors and added high-resolution HLA genotyping to study TCR occurrence patterns. Rather than drawing on any new phenotypic data, the later analysis identified candidate immune exposures from TCR beta sequences and the way those sequences occurred across donors. To decide whether each TCR beta V gene segment behaved as functional or pseudogenic, an earlier analysis of some 600 of the donors relied on high-throughput TCR beta sequencing. Donor age, sex, ethnicity and CMV serostatus were collected together with the repertoire data. A later genetic analysis took genome-wide SNP genotypes for about three fifths of the roughly 670 donors and used that subset as a discovery cohort. All discovery cohort repertoires had been generated on a single sequencing platform. Both class I and class II loci were covered by HLA typing, at four-digit resolution. The number of donors typed differed by locus, with about 629-630 for A, B, C, DRB1 and DQB1, around 500 for DQA1, 600 to 610 for DPA1, and some 440 for DPB1. Five DR-DQ haplotypes were treated as single units for association and clustering because of strong linkage in the cohort. Among 398 genotyped donors of the cohort, an average of 235,054 unique TCR beta nucleotide sequences were sequenced per donor, around 20% of them non-productive. Summary of the overall study and its limitations: In vitro tests confirmed that a few of the cytomegalovirus-associated TCR beta chains recognize cytomegalovirus antigens. An earlier analysis of some 590 of the donors showed that most TCR beta V segments appeared in productive rearrangements either about 90% or about 30% of the time, which broadly matched IMGT annotations. Some IMGT-functional V segments, including TRBV6-2 and TRBV6-3, could not be distinguished by the 87-base-pair reads and were therefore excluded. Because counts were too low, about 17 rarely observed V segments, including chromosome 9 orphons, were excluded from the earlier analysis of 587 of the donors. A later genetic analysis reported fewer N-insertions in productive TCRs among donors in an Asian-associated ancestry cluster than the roughly 620-donor mean. In the study, about 150 TCR beta chains were listed as associated with cytomegalovirus. A further reported finding was that TCR beta sequences accurately predicted the HLA-A and HLA-B alleles for most subjects in the first cohort. At a false discovery rate of 0.05, a later analysis linked under 20,000 TCR beta sequences to specific HLA alleles. V-gene and J-gene trimming of TCR beta chains was associated with a missense DCLRE1C variant in a later genetic analysis, and the association was replicated in an independent cohort. A later analysis found that most CMV-associated TCR beta chains appeared HLA-restricted, with HLA associations seemingly driven largely by CMV exposure. Correlated functional status among segregating V segments might be attributable to linkage disequilibrium, but an unknown experimental factor could not be ruled out. In a later analysis, HLA-associated TCR beta chains were found to be more clonally expanded and to have lower generation probabilities than equally common non-associated chains. Presence/absence analyses assumed roughly uniform sequencing depth across donors, an assumption that may not hold. Only TCR beta chains were sequenced in this cohort, and the absence of alpha or paired-chain data limited detectable features. The authors suggested that the approach could potentially be generalized to other disease states and immunological phenotypes. The classifier was reported to diagnose cytomegalovirus status with high specificity and sensitivity in both the original and validation cohorts. In a later analysis, the rate of TCR association differed among HLA loci, with DRB1 alleles having the most associated TCRs and HLA-C alleles having the fewest. A cluster of highly shared sequence variants was judged likely to be a technical artifact of the sequencing pipeline. Across donors, most TCR sequences were observed very rarely, whereas some public TCRs were present in many individuals. Because HLA typing was unavailable for some donors at each locus, only the typed subset was used in association tests. According to a later analysis, parvovirus B19, influenza, CMV and Epstein-Barr virus appeared linked to several top co-occurrence clusters. For the cohort, immune exposure information was limited to CMV serostatus. When HLA alleles, especially DR and DQ, strongly co-occurred, attributing TCR associations to individual alleles was difficult.

Per the germline V gene, SGHTA is the CDR1 and FQGNSA is the CDR2. V is pruned by 0 bases and J by 8 bases, leaving 8 bases of the junction without a gene match. The CDR3 runs 16 amino acids, cysteine and phenylalanine included. The CDR3 DNA has 48 bases and is translated from base 1. The cohort consisted of some 730 healthy bone marrow donors. Cohort members were all nominally healthy when sampled, although unrecorded immune exposures were likely present. The donor was CMV seropositive and belonged to the group of more than 250 seropositive cohort members. Each donor provided a peripheral blood sample, and peripheral blood mononuclear cells were used for TCR beta sequencing. Genomic DNA was extracted from the blood cell samples with the Qiagen DNeasy Blood Extraction Kit. The receptor library was made with the immunoSEQ multiplex PCR assay. For the multiplex PCR, a mixture combining 60 forward primers for TCR Vbeta segments and 13 reverse primers for TCR Jbeta segments was used. The CDR3 region of rearranged TCR beta genes was amplified from genomic DNA by a multiplex PCR assay. The Illumina HiSeq System was used to sequence the amplified TCR beta libraries as 87-base-pair reads. As for the authors' bioinformatics: Across the 600 to 700 repertoires, a later analysis counted 80 million or so unique TCR beta chains, approximately 12 million of which were shared by at least two donors. Raw reads were error-corrected and collapsed into unique sequences with a nearest-neighbor algorithm that merged closely related sequences to remove PCR and sequencing errors. V, D and J gene segments were assigned by aligning CDR3 sequences to IMGT reference sequences. Each retained sequence needed at least a six-nucleotide match to both a V gene segment and a J gene segment. Rearrangements were called productive when the CDR3 lacked stop codons and stayed in frame with V and J; all others were non-productive. Following IMGT convention, CDR3 was defined as the stretch from the second conserved V-encoded cysteine up to the conserved J-encoded phenylalanine. In an earlier analysis of around 540 of the donors, sequences lacking an unambiguous match to a single V gene segment were excluded. An earlier analysis of 587 of the donors called V segments functional above 56.7% productive rearrangements and segregating when the between-donor standard deviation exceeded 5%. A statistical classification framework was built for diagnosing cytomegalovirus status from the catalog of TCR beta chain sequences. A later analysis assigned V and J genes by comparing TCR nucleotide sequences with IMGT/GENE-DB human TR gene sequences. In a later analysis, CDR3 sequences and most-parsimonious VDJ recombination scenarios were assigned using the TCRdist pipeline. In a later analysis, every TCR beta chain was defined by the combination of its CDR3 amino acid sequence and its V-gene family, and reads without a unique V-gene family were dropped. A later analysis removed 450 to 600 highly shared, low-generation-probability nucleotide sequences to deal with suspected cross-contamination and a sequencing artifact. A later analysis calculated a clonal expansion index for each public chain from normalized within-repertoire ranks of inferred template counts. In a later analysis, generation probabilities were computed using a VDJ recombination model fitted to out-of-frame rearrangements, and the results were checked against IGoR. In a later analysis, hypergeometric tests were used to score TCR-TCR, TCR-HLA and TCR-CMV co-occurrence, with a repertoire-size bias correction applied to TCR pairs. False discovery rates were estimated in a later analysis by permuting HLA or CMV assignments 20 times. In a later analysis, co-occurring TCRs were grouped using DBSCAN, and TCRdist sequence similarity was added for clustering within HLA-allele-positive subsets. Repertoires with fewer than 30,000 or more than 120,000 public chains, plus five repertoires with anomalous nucleotide sharing, were excluded from co-occurrence clustering. Held by TCRdb, this immuneACCESS table contains in-frame sequences only and omits some clones. Under half of the omission traces to an unresolved V gene where checked; the cause of the rest is unknown. V, J and clone size are those of that table, while D and trimming were read from the DNA. This sample holds some 120,000 clones; roughly four fifths were observed only once. The ten most abundant clones make up about 11% of the sample.

With regard to this clone: The antigen it binds to is not known. It has no much larger one-base neighbor in the sample; base qualities were not kept.

The origin of this receptor is a male donor in good health and CMV-seropositive. The material sequenced was PBMCs. The sequence links TRBV7-2 to TRBJ2-1, and 9 junctional nucleotides match TRBD2. In nucleotide form, the sequence is TGTGCCAGCAGCTTAGCAGGGGTAGCGGGAGAGGATGAGCAGTTCTTC. It translates to CASSLAGVAGEDEQFF.